Listed below are T cell receptor beta chains from one sample, sequenced in a study of T cell responses to AZD1222 COVID-19 vaccine. Produced via immunoSEQ multiplex PCR; TCRdb's table is partial and in-frame only. The data contain 160,000 or so clones, 88% of them singletons. This material consisted of peripheral blood, taken on day 0 of AZD1222 vaccination. These receptors originate from an adult in good health. Each CDR3 is given with its conserved first and last residue. D genes are given only for firm matches. A row's size may be missing; if present it is once, few, many or a size class.

NA,15,TRBV29-1,TRBJ1-1,NA,CSVEGASQGMAEAFF,TGCAGCGTTGAAGGGGCGTCCCAGGGGATGGCTGAAGCTTTCTTT
NA,14,TRBV14,TRBJ2-1,NA,CASSLRTARNEQFF,TGTGCCAGCAGCCTCCGGACTGCCCGCAATGAGCAGTTCTTC
NA,14,TRBV11-2,TRBJ2-7,NA,CASSLVPTVYEQYF,TGTGCCAGCAGCTTAGTGCCTACAGTATACGAGCAGTACTTC
NA,13,TRBV19,TRBJ2-5,NA,CASSTSVQETQYF,TGTGCCAGTAGTACGTCGGTCCAAGAGACCCAGTACTTC
NA,16,TRBV14,TRBJ1-2,NA,CASSPTPDRRNEGYTF,TGTGCCAGCAGTCCCACTCCAGACCGGAGGAACGAGGGCTACACCTTC
NA,12,TRBV6-5,TRBJ2-7,NA,CASSHSGYEQYF,TGTGCCAGCAGTCACTCAGGTTACGAGCAGTACTTC
NA,18,TRBV9,TRBJ1-4,NA,CASSPTPGHSSTNEKLFF,TGTGCCAGCAGTCCAACTCCCGGACACTCCTCAACTAATGAAAAACTGTTTTTT
NA,14,TRBV3-1/TRBV3-2,TRBJ1-1,NA,CASSHNTGSTEAFF,TGTGCCAGCAGCCACAACACAGGGAGCACTGAAGCTTTCTTT
NA,15,TRBV5-8,TRBJ2-7,TRBD2,CASSLVGLAMYEQYF,TGTGCCAGCAGCTTGGTGGGACTAGCTATGTACGAGCAGTACTTC
NA,13,TRBV4-1,TRBJ1-1,NA,CASSQGVNTEAFF,TGCGCCAGCAGCCAAGGGGTAAACACTGAAGCTTTCTTT
once,12,TRBV4-3,TRBJ1-6,NA,CASSHAQSPLHF,TGCGCCAGCAGCCACGCGCAGTCACCCCTCCACTTT
NA,14,TRBV19,TRBJ1-1,TRBD1,CASSRDREWGEAFF,TGTGCCAGTAGTAGAGACAGGGAATGGGGCGAAGCTTTCTTT
NA,15,TRBV10-3,TRBJ1-2,NA,CAISVQGSAGYGYTF,TGTGCCATCAGTGTCCAGGGCTCAGCAGGCTATGGCTACACCTTC
once,15,TRBV6-2/TRBV6-3,TRBJ2-1,TRBD1,CASSYSTGGMSEQFF,TGTGCCAGCAGTTACTCGACAGGGGGCATGAGTGAGCAGTTCTTC
NA,15,TRBV6-6,TRBJ1-2,NA,CASSYSQGLNYGYTF,TGTGCCAGCAGTTACTCGCAGGGGTTAAACTATGGCTACACCTTC
once,14,TRBV7-8,TRBJ1-2,NA,CASSADRTLYGYTF,TGTGCCAGCAGCGCCGACAGGACACTCTATGGCTACACCTTC
NA,15,TRBV19,TRBJ1-2,NA,CASSTTGKTVHGYTF,TGTGCCAGTAGTACAACAGGGAAGACAGTCCATGGCTACACCTTC
NA,15,TRBV11-3,TRBJ1-6,NA,CASSGPRTDNSPLHF,TGTGCCAGCAGCGGACCTCGGACGGATAATTCACCCCTCCACTTT
NA,16,TRBV9,TRBJ1-3,NA,CASSVTSGSQENTIYF,TGTGCCAGCAGCGTCACCTCAGGGTCTCAAGAAAACACCATATATTTT
once,16,TRBV19,TRBJ2-4,TRBD1,CATLGQGAADKNIQYF,TGTGCCACCCTGGGACAGGGGGCCGCTGACAAAAACATTCAGTACTTC
NA,12,TRBV6-1,TRBJ1-1,NA,CASSAGNTEAFF,TGTGCCAGCAGTGCAGGGAACACTGAAGCTTTCTTT
NA,14,TRBV5-1,TRBJ1-1,NA,CASSSQGGETEAFF,TGCGCCAGCAGCTCGCAGGGAGGAGAGACTGAAGCTTTCTTT
NA,13,TRBV9,TRBJ2-6,NA,CARRGSGANVLTF,TGTGCCAGACGAGGCTCTGGGGCCAACGTCCTGACTTTC
NA,12,TRBV19,TRBJ2-2,NA,CASIGNTGELFF,TGTGCCAGTATTGGGAACACCGGGGAGCTGTTTTTT
many,13,TRBV18,TRBJ2-7,NA,CASSGDGAYEQYF,TGTGCCAGCTCAGGGGACGGCGCCTACGAGCAGTACTTC
few,15,TRBV4-1,TRBJ2-3,TRBD1,CASSPGQGISDTQYF,TGCGCCAGCAGCCCCGGACAGGGGATATCGGATACGCAGTATTTT
NA,15,TRBV5-1,TRBJ2-7,NA,CASSHARGWDYEQYF,TGCGCCAGCAGCCATGCTAGGGGGTGGGACTACGAGCAGTACTTC
NA,13,TRBV7-2,TRBJ1-2,NA,CASSPGGWVGYTF,TGTGCCAGCAGCCCCGGTGGGTGGGTTGGCTACACCTTC
NA,15,TRBV19,TRBJ1-2,NA,CASSTHRDNNYGYTF,TGTGCCAGTAGTACCCACAGGGACAATAACTATGGCTACACCTTC
NA,16,TRBV9,TRBJ2-7,NA,CASSVDPDPIYYEQYF,TGTGCCAGCAGCGTAGATCCGGATCCGATATACTACGAGCAGTACTTC
NA,14,TRBV5-4,TRBJ2-5,TRBD2,CASSRGLERETQYF,TGTGCCAGCAGCAGGGGACTAGAACGAGAGACCCAGTACTTC
NA,14,TRBV7-2,TRBJ1-2,TRBD1,CASSLAGRGPGYTF,TGTGCCAGCAGCTTAGCGGGCAGGGGGCCAGGCTACACCTTC
NA,13,TRBV28,TRBJ2-3,NA,CASSDTRTDTQYF,TGTGCCAGCAGTGACACCCGCACAGATACGCAGTATTTT
NA,15,TRBV29-1,TRBJ1-2,NA,CSVEDVGQSYYGYTF,TGCAGCGTTGAAGATGTAGGACAGAGCTACTATGGCTACACCTTC
NA,16,TRBV5-1,TRBJ2-7,NA,CASSQLAGASNYEQYF,TGCGCCAGCAGCCAATTGGCGGGGGCTTCGAACTACGAGCAGTACTTC
NA,15,TRBV5-4,TRBJ2-7,NA,CASSPGGTGTYEQYF,TGTGCCAGCAGCCCCGGGGGGACAGGCACCTACGAGCAGTACTTC
NA,12,TRBV6-5,TRBJ1-3,NA,CASRSPGNTIYF,TGTGCCAGCAGATCGCCTGGAAACACCATATATTTT
NA,16,TRBV7-6,TRBJ2-3,TRBD2,CASSPGAGGGADTQYF,TGTGCCAGCAGCCCAGGGGCGGGGGGTGGAGCAGATACGCAGTATTTT
NA,13,TRBV5-1,TRBJ1-2,TRBD1,CASSPGQDYGYTF,TGCGCCAGCAGCCCGGGACAGGACTATGGCTACACCTTC